The entry below describes one T cell receptor beta chain. Antigen: not known. J gave up 5 bases and V 7 bases, and 6 bases lay outside the gene matches. In germline, CDR1 is SQVTM, CDR2 ANQGSEA. The CDR3 contains 14 residues. The data stem from a study of cytomegalovirus exposure and HLA in healthy donors. Study-level findings and limits: Analyzed later, association rates of TCRs varied across HLA loci, with DRB1 most and HLA-C fewest. The study listed 150 to 200 cytomegalovirus-associated TCR beta chains.

The PCR made use of 60 Vbeta and 13 Jbeta primers. The method was immunoSEQ multiplex PCR; TCRdb's version includes in-frame clones alone and lacks a portion of them. The data show approximately 150,000 clones, roughly 73% seen once. This TCR derives from a woman under 30 in good health and CMV-seronegative. Sequencing was done on a sample of PBMCs. The J gene is TRBJ2-5, the V gene TRBV29-1, with 14 bases identical to TRBD2. The CDR3 is CSAATSGGAETQYF. In DNA form, the CDR3 reads TGCAGCGCCGCGACTAGCGGGGGGGCCGAGACCCAGTACTTC.